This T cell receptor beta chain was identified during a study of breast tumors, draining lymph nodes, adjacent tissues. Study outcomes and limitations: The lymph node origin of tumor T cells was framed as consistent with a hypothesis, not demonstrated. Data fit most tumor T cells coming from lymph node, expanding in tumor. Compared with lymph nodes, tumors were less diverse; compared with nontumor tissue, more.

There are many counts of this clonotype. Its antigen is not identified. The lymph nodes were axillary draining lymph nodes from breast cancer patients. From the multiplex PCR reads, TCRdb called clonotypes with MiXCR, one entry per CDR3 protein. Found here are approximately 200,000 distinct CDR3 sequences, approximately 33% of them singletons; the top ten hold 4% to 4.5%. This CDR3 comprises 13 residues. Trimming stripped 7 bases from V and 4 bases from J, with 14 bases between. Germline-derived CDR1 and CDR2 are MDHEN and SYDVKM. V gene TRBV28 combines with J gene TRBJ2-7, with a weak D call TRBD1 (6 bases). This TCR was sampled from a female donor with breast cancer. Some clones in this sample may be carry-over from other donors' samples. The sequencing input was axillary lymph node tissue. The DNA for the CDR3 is TGTGCCAGCACCGGACAGACCCGTTACGAGCAGTACTTC. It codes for CASTGQTRYEQYF.